What follows are 21 T cell receptor beta chains derived from one specimen sequenced in a study of post-analysis software for immune sequencing data. Unique-molecular-identifier-tagged TCR beta cDNA libraries were used. One entry per CDR3 protein results from TCRdb running MiXCR on the PCR reads. The sample includes 180,000 or so distinct CDR3 sequences, about 30% of them seen just once. These receptors' antigens are unknown. Overall study findings and caveats: TRBV5-6, TRBV5-1 and TRBV20-1 were among five TRBV segments more frequent in patients than controls.

The specimen sequenced was blood. Source of these receptors: a girl aged 2-17 years with multiple sclerosis.

This clonotype was found a few times. The V gene is TRBV6-1, the J gene TRBJ1-2, with 7 bases fitting TRBD1. The ends lost 4 bases at V and 4 bases at J; junction bases unmatched: 3. This CDR3 spans 13 amino acids. Germline values: CDR1 MNHNS, CDR2 SASEGT. The CDR3 DNA reads as TGTGCCAGCAGTGGACAGGGAAGCTATGGCTACACCTTC. It codes for CASSGQGSYGYTF.

Regarding this clonotype: A much larger clone lies a single base off, so this may be a read error. The rearrangement links TRBV20-1 to TRBJ2-1, with 8 bases fitting TRBD2. The CDR3 runs to 14 residues. The J segment lost 6 bases and the V segment lost 4 bases, leaving 8 bases of the junction unmatched. Germline CDR1 reads DFQATT; CDR2 reads SNEGSKA (reference sequence). CDR3 protein: CSAKVAGLANEQFF. The DNA of the CDR3 is TGCAGTGCTAAGGTAGCGGGGCTCGCCAATGAGCAGTTCTTC.

This clonotype was observed once. V usage is TRBV4-1 and J usage is TRBJ1-5, with D hard to call. Trimming took 0 bases from V and 9 from J, leaving 18 bases between them. The germline gives CDR1 MGHRA, CDR2 YSYEKL. CDR3 length: 16 amino acids. Here the CDR3 reads CASSQEAVPFPGPQHF. The CDR3 DNA follows: TGCGCCAGCAGCCAAGAAGCGGTACCCTTCCCGGGGCCCCAGCATTTT.

The table lists this clonotype with many counts. The germline gene is not matched at one end of the junction; a read error may be the cause. J is TRBJ2-5 and V is TRBV2; D is unclear. The CDR3 is 11 residues long. CDR1 and CDR2 (germline): SNHLY, FYNNEI. In nucleotides, the CDR3 is TGCGCCAGCAGTGAACGGGAGACCCAGTACTTC. It specifies CASSERETQYF.

This clonotype was seen repeatedly, ten times or more. V usage is TRBV7-9 and J usage is TRBJ2-5, with 12 bases fitting TRBD2. The CDR3 runs to 16 residues. From germline, CDR1 is SEHNR and CDR2 FQNEAQ (reference sequence). V was clipped by 1 base and J by 4 bases; unmatched bases: 4. The CDR3 DNA reads TGTGCCAGCAGCTTAGGACTAGCGGGAGTATCAGAGACCCAGTACTTC. Protein: CASSLGLAGVSETQYF.

There are many counts of this clonotype. The V gene is TRBV20-1, the J gene TRBJ2-7, with D possibly being TRBD1 (5 bases). Trimming removed 5 bases at V and 4 bases at J, with 12 bases between. Per the germline V gene, CDR1 is DFQATT and CDR2 is SNEGSKA (reference sequence). The CDR3 is 12 amino acids. This CDR3 is CSAVLRGYEQYF. The CDR3 DNA reads as TGCAGTGCTGTACTAAGGGGTTACGAGCAGTACTTC.

This clonotype has more than one count but fewer than ten. The chain is built from TRBV28 and TRBJ2-3, with TRBD2 matching 8 bases. This CDR3 comprises 15 residues. V lost 3 bases and J lost 2; bases outside the gene matches: 4. The germline gives CDR1 MDHEN, CDR2 SYDVKM. CDR3 residues: CASSFDGRATDTQYF. The CDR3 nucleotides read TGTGCCAGCAGTTTTGACGGGAGGGCCACAGATACGCAGTATTTT. Filled out from reference TRBV28 and TRBJ2-3, the complete variable domain reads DVKVTQSSRYLVKRTGEKVFLECVQDMDHENMFWYRQDPGLGLRLIYFSYDVKMKEKGDIPEGYSVSREKKERFSLILESASTNQTSMYLCASSFDGRATDTQYFGPGTRLTVL.

This clonotype has ten or more counts. The chain couples TRBV7-9 to TRBJ2-5; D call uncertain. Germline assignment: CDR1 SEHNR and CDR2 FQNEAQ (reference sequence). CDR3 length: 13 amino acids. The V end was cut by 0 bases, the J end by 5 bases, with 7 bases between. The CDR3 DNA reads as TGTGCCAGCAGCTTAGCTGGGGTCGAGACCCAGTACTTC. Translated: CASSLAGVETQYF.

In the case of this clonotype: This may be a read error: a much more frequent sequence differs by one nucleotide. This sequence joins TRBV20-1 and TRBJ2-1, with 11 bases lining up with TRBD2. CDR1 is DFQATT, CDR2 SNEGSKA, per germline (reference sequence). The CDR3 is 16 amino acids. CDR3 in amino acids: CSARRGLAAQVNGQFF. The DNA for the CDR3 is TGCAGTGCTAGGAGGGGACTAGCGGCTCAGGTCAATGGGCAGTTCTTC.

This clonotype was picked up one time. Just one base apart from a much larger clone, this may be a read error. The rearrangement joins TRBV5-1 to TRBJ2-1; D could derive from TRBD1 or TRBD2 (5 bases each). Germline values: CDR1 SGHRS, CDR2 YFSETQ. The CDR3 sequence is 15 residues long. Trimming shortened V by 0 bases and J by 4 bases, and 11 bases separated the two germline ends. The CDR3 sequence: CASSLETGRYNEQFF. The CDR3, as DNA: TGCGCCAGCAGCTTGGAAACGGGACGGTACAATGAGCAGTTCTTC.

The rearrangement uses TRBV7-3 and TRBJ2-5; TRBD2 agrees at 8 bases. The CDR3 consists of 15 residues. V was pared by 4 bases and J by 5 bases, with 9 bases of the junction left unmatched. Germline loops: CDR1 SGHTA, CDR2 FQGTGA. The CDR3 reads CASSSTGLVGETQYF. In DNA form, the CDR3 reads TGTGCCAGCAGCTCGACGGGACTAGTCGGCGAGACCCAGTACTTC.

This clonotype was found a few times. CDR3 amino acids: CASSLIGGEAFF. CDR3 DNA: TGTGCCAGCAGCTTAATAGGGGGTGAAGCTTTCTTT. V is TRBV7-3 and J is TRBJ1-1; D perhaps matches TRBD1 (6 bases). Germline V gene data show CDR1 as SGHTA and CDR2 as FQGTGA. V was cut by 1 base and J by 7 bases, with 7 bases left in between. The CDR3 has 12 amino acids.

The sample holds many counts of this clonotype. The chain joins TRBV5-1 to TRBJ2-7; possibly TRBD2 for D (8 bases). Germline V gene lookup returns CDR1 SGHRS and CDR2 YFSETQ. Trimming left V 10 bases short and J 7 bases short, with 24 bases between. CDR3 length equals 14 residues. The CDR3 region is CASRTGGGKYEQYF. DNA of the CDR3: TGCGCCTCCAGGACAGGCGGGGGGAAGTATGAGCAGTACTTC.

This clonotype was counted ten times or more. The chain employs TRBV7-9 and TRBJ1-2; no definite D call. Germline V gene lookup returns CDR1 SEHNR and CDR2 FQNEAQ (reference sequence). V was pared by 0 bases and J by 8 bases, with 4 bases between. The length of the CDR3 is 11 residues. The CDR3 nucleotides are TGTGCCAGCAGCTTAGCGGGAGGCTACACCTTC. Its translation is CASSLAGGYTF.

On this clonotype: A junction end diverges from the germline sequence, so it may reflect a read error. The V and J genes are TRBV6-5 and TRBJ2-1; 11 positions agree with TRBD1. The germline V gene has CDR1 MNHEY and CDR2 SVGAGI. CDR3 length: 12 residues. In DNA, the CDR3 is TGTGCCAGCGGACAGGGGGCCGTCTTGAAGATCTTC. This gives the protein CASGQGAVLKIF.

V is TRBV20-1 and J is TRBJ1-5, with 10 bases identical to TRBD1. The ends lost 3 bases at V and 0 bases at J; junction bases unmatched: 17. The CDR3 length is 20 residues. Germline values: CDR1 DFQATT, CDR2 SNEGSKA (reference sequence). Here the CDR3 DNA reads TGCAGTGCTAGGCGCCTTACCGGGACAGGGGCCCTCTATAGCAATCAGCCCCAGCATTTT. It is translated as CSARRLTGTGALYSNQPQHF.

This clonotype was detected only a few times. This chain uses TRBV5-1 with TRBJ2-2; D may be TRBD2 (6 bases). Germline assignment: CDR1 SGHRS and CDR2 YFSETQ. Trimming took off 0 bases at V and 5 bases at J, with 8 bases between the two ends. The CDR3 has 14 amino acids. The CDR3 is CASSLAAGTGELFF. In DNA form, the CDR3 reads TGCGCCAGCAGCTTGGCCGCGGGGACCGGGGAGCTGTTTTTT.

This clonotype was counted at least ten times. The chain recombines TRBV29-1 with TRBJ1-2; D perhaps matches TRBD1 (6 bases). CDR1 SQVTM and CDR2 ANQGSEA come from the germline V gene. V dropped 7 bases and J dropped 4 bases, with 16 bases sitting between them. This CDR3 contains 13 residues. DNA of the CDR3: TGCAGCGCCACGAAACAGGGACCCTATGGCTACACCTTC. Its protein is CSATKQGPYGYTF.

V usage is TRBV28 and J usage is TRBJ1-5; no firm D call. CDR1 is MDHEN, CDR2 SYDVKM, per germline. With 3 bases removed from V and 7 bases from J, the gap between germline ends came to 10 bases. The CDR3 totals 13 residues. The CDR3 DNA is TGTGCCAGCAGTTTGGAAACAAAGCAGCCCCAGCATTTT. It specifies CASSLETKQPQHF. Combining the CDR3 with reference TRBV28 and TRBJ1-5 gives the whole variable domain DVKVTQSSRYLVKRTGEKVFLECVQDMDHENMFWYRQDPGLGLRLIYFSYDVKMKEKGDIPEGYSVSREKKERFSLILESASTNQTSMYLCASSLETKQPQHFGDGTRLSIL.

This clonotype was counted once. Since a much larger clone is just one base distant, this may be a read error. The genes are TRBV15 and TRBJ2-1, with D possibly being TRBD2 (5 bases). Germline loops: CDR1 LNHNV, CDR2 YYDKDF (reference sequence). V was cut by 0 bases and J by 10 bases, with 19 bases left in between. This CDR3 has 16 residues. CDR3 in amino acids: CATSRESSAPTYEQFF. CDR3 in DNA: TGTGCCACCAGCAGAGAGAGTAGCGCCCCTACCTACGAGCAGTTCTTC. Filled out from reference TRBV15 and TRBJ2-1, the complete variable domain reads DAMVIQNPRYQVTQFGKPVTLSCSQTLNHNVMYWYQQKSSQAPKLLFHYYDKDFNNEADTPDNFQSRRPNTSFCFLDIRSPGLGDTAMYLCATSRESSAPTYEQFFGPGTRLTVL.

This clonotype was recorded at least ten times. V and J are TRBV6-5 and TRBJ2-7; 10 bases fit TRBD1. From germline, CDR1 is MNHEY and CDR2 SVGAGI. The CDR3 has 15 residues. V was pared by 5 bases and J by 4 bases, with 8 bases of the junction left unmatched. In nucleotides, the CDR3 is TGTGCCAGCAGTCTCGACAGGGGGCTAAAGTACGAGCAGTACTTC. Its translation: CASSLDRGLKYEQYF.